The subject of this entry is one T cell receptor (beta chain). Its antigen is not known. RNA transcripts served as template for amplifying TCR beta CDR3 sequences. Investigators did first-round RT-PCR with HTBI primers, then second-round multiplex PCR. TCRdb itself ran the multiplex PCR reads through MiXCR, one entry per CDR3 protein. This sample yields almost 750,000 distinct CDR3 sequences, of which roughly 40% are seen a single time; approximately 43% belongs to the top ten. This record comes from a study of Graves' ophthalmopathy and Graves' hyperthyroidism. V was clipped by 4 bases and J by 1 base, with 17 bases between them. The CDR3 length is 16 residues. Germline CDR1 reads SEHNR; CDR2 reads FQNEAQ (reference sequence). Study findings and constraints: The study's model predicted ophthalmopathy progression at about 64% sensitivity and about 72% specificity.

The sequenced sample consisted of peripheral blood. This receptor was taken from an adult man with Graves' ophthalmopathy. V usage is TRBV7-9 and J usage is TRBJ2-7, with D possibly matching TRBD1 (6 bases). The CDR3 region has the DNA TGTGCCAGCAGCTATGCGAGTGGGACAAAGTCCTACGAGCAGTACTTC. This gives the protein CASSYASGTKSYEQYF.